The 18 T cell receptor beta chains below were found in one sample sequenced in a study of cytomegalovirus exposure and HLA in healthy donors. This PCR relied on a set of 60 Vbeta primers and 13 Jbeta primers. Some clones are missing from TCRdb's copy, which holds only in-frame ones; the method was immunoSEQ multiplex PCR. There are around 25,000 clones in the sample, with 17% held by the top ten. The sequencing input was PBMCs. Receptor source: a male donor in good health and CMV-seropositive.

The rearrangement uses TRBV4-3 and TRBJ1-5, with TRBD1 matching over 8 bases. The CDR3 runs 16 residues. J was trimmed by 6 bases and V by 4 bases; bases with no gene match: 11. Germline V gene lookup returns CDR1 LGHNA and CDR2 YSLEER. CDR3: CASSPTRTGRGQPQHF. DNA of the CDR3: TGCGCCAGCAGCCCCACAAGGACAGGGAGAGGTCAGCCCCAGCATTTT.

V gene TRBV5-1 combines with J gene TRBJ2-1, with D possibly matching TRBD1 (6 bases). Trimming pared 0 bases from V and 1 base from J, leaving 14 bases between. The CDR3 runs to 17 residues. The V gene's germline CDR1 is SGHRS and CDR2 YFSETQ. In DNA, the CDR3 is TGCGCCAGCAGCTTGGGGGCAGGGGTCGGGTCCTACAATGAGCAGTTCTTC. Its translation: CASSLGAGVGSYNEQFF.

This chain links TRBV7-7 with TRBJ2-5, with D maybe TRBD2 (7 bases). Between the trimmed V and J ends, which lost 5 bases and 7 bases, there was a span of 20 bases. Per the germline V gene, CDR1 is SSHAT and CDR2 is FNYEAQ (reference sequence). The CDR3 sequence is 15 residues long. CDR3 in amino acids: CASSRQAGELGTQYF. As DNA, the CDR3 is TGTGCCAGCAGCCGACAGGCGGGGGAACTGGGGACCCAGTACTTC.

The chain is built from TRBV4-3 and TRBJ1-1; D remains ambiguous. The CDR3 totals 14 residues. Germline CDR1 is LGHNA and CDR2 is YSLEER. Trimming cost V 4 bases and J 4 bases, with 13 bases left between them. The CDR3 spells CASSPRVEGTEAFF. DNA for the CDR3: TGCGCCAGCAGCCCACGGGTTGAGGGCACTGAAGCTTTCTTT.

The chain links TRBV19 to TRBJ2-2, with 8 bases identical to TRBD2. The CDR3 is 16 amino acids. The V gene end was trimmed by 6 bases and the J gene end by 1 base; junction bases not matched to a gene: 7. CDR1 is LNHDA, CDR2 SQIVND, per germline (reference sequence). This CDR3 reads CASSRFGGENTGELFF. The CDR3 bases are TGTGCCAGTAGCCGGTTCGGGGGGGAGAACACCGGGGAGCTGTTTTTT.

In terms of frequency, this clone is hyperexpanded. The rearrangement uses TRBV28 and TRBJ2-7; 11 positions agree with TRBD1. The CDR3 runs 15 residues. Trimming cost V 5 bases and J 3 bases; bases outside gene matches: 6. Germline V gene data show CDR1 as MDHEN and CDR2 as SYDVKM. DNA of the CDR3: TGTGCCAGCAGTACGGTGGACAGGGGGCTCTACGAGCAGTACTTC. This sequence encodes CASSTVDRGLYEQYF.

This chain's CDR3 is CASRRDWPLYGYTF. CDR3 DNA sequence: TGTGCCAGTAGAAGAGACTGGCCACTCTATGGCTACACCTTC. V usage is TRBV19 and J usage is TRBJ1-2; D is ambiguous. This CDR3 contains 14 residues. Trimming shortened V by 6 bases and J by 4 bases, and 15 bases separated the two germline ends. Germline-derived CDR1 and CDR2 are LNHDA and SQIVND (reference sequence).

V is TRBV28 and J is TRBJ2-3, with 7 bases that match TRBD1. The CDR3 has 15 residues. After removal of 6 bases from V and 4 bases from J, the junction contained 10 bases not matched to a gene. Germline-derived CDR1 and CDR2 are MDHEN and SYDVKM. CDR3 nucleotide sequence: TGTGCCAGCAGCCGACAGGGCGCGCAGCCAGATACGCAGTATTTT. Its translation is CASSRQGAQPDTQYF. The complete variable domain, with remaining parts taken from reference TRBV28 and TRBJ2-3, reads DVKVTQSSRYLVKRTGEKVFLECVQDMDHENMFWYRQDPGLGLRLIYFSYDVKMKEKGDIPEGYSVSREKKERFSLILESASTNQTSMYLCASSRQGAQPDTQYFGPGTRLTVL.

CDR3 sequence (DNA): TGCGCCAGCAGCCTAGGGGAAAGGGGGCGGGATACGCAGTATTTT. Its protein is CASSLGERGRDTQYF. The rearrangement links TRBV5-1 to TRBJ2-3; 7 bases are shared with TRBD1. Losses at the gene ends were 4 bases for V and 6 bases for J; bases not matched to a gene: 11. This CDR3 is 15 amino acids long. From germline, CDR1 is SGHRS and CDR2 YFSETQ.

CDR3 in amino acids: CATSRGQFSGNTIYF. CDR3 DNA sequence: TGTGCCACCAGCAGAGGACAGTTCTCTGGAAACACCATATATTTT. The V call is TRBV15, the J call TRBJ1-3, with a tentative D call TRBD1 (5 bases). The V and J ends lost 1 base and 0 bases respectively, with 7 bases between them. The germline V gene encodes CDR1 LNHNV and CDR2 YYDKDF (reference sequence). The CDR3 contains 15 residues.

V is TRBV6-6 and J is TRBJ1-2; 9 bases align to TRBD1. CDR1 and CDR2 (germline): MNHNY, SVGAGI (reference sequence). V lost 2 bases and J lost 7; bases outside the gene matches: 8. CDR3 length equals 15 residues. The CDR3 protein is CASSYGDRVDFGYTF. Here the CDR3 DNA reads TGTGCCAGCAGTTACGGGGACAGGGTAGACTTTGGCTACACCTTC.

The chain combines TRBV6-5 with TRBJ1-1; perhaps TRBD1 as D (6 bases). Trimming removed 0 bases from V and 0 bases from J, with 8 bases in between. The CDR3 spans 15 residues. Germline-derived CDR1 and CDR2 are MNHEY and SVGAGI. The CDR3 loop is CASSYSAGVNTEAFF. The CDR3 nucleotides are TGTGCCAGCAGTTACTCGGCAGGGGTGAACACTGAAGCTTTCTTT.

The chain uses TRBV6-4 and TRBJ2-1, with TRBD2 matching 12 bases. The CDR3 has 15 amino acids. J gave up 8 bases and V 6 bases, and 8 bases lay outside the gene matches. Germline CDR1 and CDR2: MRHNA and SNTAGT. For the CDR3, the DNA is TGTGCCAGCAGCCGCGCTAGCGGGGGGGCGGATGAGCAGTTCTTC. This codes for CASSRASGGADEQFF.

J is TRBJ1-1 and V is TRBV9; 7 bases are shared with TRBD1. CDR3 size: 14 residues. Per the germline V gene, CDR1 is SGDLS and CDR2 is YYNGEE. J was trimmed by 4 bases and V by 4 bases; bases with no gene match: 7. CDR3 loop: CASSSQGEGTEAFF. The CDR3 DNA reads as TGTGCCAGCAGCTCGCAGGGGGAAGGCACTGAAGCTTTCTTT.

The gene calls are TRBV5-1 and TRBJ2-5; D perhaps matches TRBD1 (6 bases). Germline V gene data show CDR1 as SGHRS and CDR2 as YFSETQ. This CDR3 has 13 amino acids. Trimming pared 4 bases from V and 3 bases from J, leaving 10 bases between. The CDR3 DNA reads TGCGCCAGCAGCGGGGGCAGGGAAGAGACCCAGTACTTC. Protein product: CASSGGREETQYF.

CDR3 sequence: CASSLRVSGANVLTF. CDR3 nucleotides: TGTGCCAGCAGCTTACGGGTCTCTGGGGCCAACGTCCTGACTTTC. The rearrangement links TRBV7-2 to TRBJ2-6; no firm D call. The V gene lost 2 bases and the J gene lost 0 bases, with 5 bases spanning the gap. The CDR3 runs to 15 residues. CDR1 is SGHTA and CDR2 is FQGNSA in the germline V gene.

This rearrangement joins TRBV4-3 to TRBJ1-5, with TRBD1 identical over 9 bases. CDR1 and CDR2 from the germline V gene are LGHNA and YSLEER. The V segment lost 4 bases and the J segment 3 bases; nucleotides outside the gene matches: 1. CDR3 length equals 14 residues. DNA of the CDR3: TGCGCCAGCAGCCGGGACAGGGTCAATCAGCCCCAGCATTTT. Amino acid sequence: CASSRDRVNQPQHF.

V and J are TRBV4-3 and TRBJ2-1, with D possibly being TRBD2 (5 bases). Germline V lookup: CDR1 LGHNA, CDR2 YSLEER. The CDR3 is 14 amino acids. V lost 0 bases and J 9 bases, leaving 12 bases between the germline ends. In DNA, the CDR3 is TGCGCCAGCAGCCAAGAGTCGAGGGAAAGTGAGCAGTTCTTC. This translates into CASSQESRESEQFF.